This T cell receptor (beta chain) was profiled in a study of cytomegalovirus exposure and HLA in healthy donors. Study-level results: Among the CMV-associated chains, a few were confirmed in vitro as specific for CMV antigens. Usually a TCR sequence was rare, but some public TCRs were found in many donors. The study put 150 to 200 TCR beta chains on its list as cytomegalovirus-associated.

Assay: immunoSEQ multiplex PCR; the TCRdb copy retains only in-frame clones and omits some. This table holds hundreds of thousands of clones, roughly 90% found once. A roughly 120-subject validation cohort, separate from the approximately 610-subject first cohort, supplied the donors. This clone has only one observation. The antigen remains unidentified. Germline V lookup: CDR1 SGDLS, CDR2 YYNGEE. This CDR3 spans 15 amino acids. V was trimmed by 1 base and J by 0 bases, leaving 11 bases between them. The chain links TRBV9 to TRBJ2-7, with a weak D call TRBD2 (6 bases). This sequence was found in a woman under 30 in good health and CMV-seronegative. The sequencing sample was made of PBMCs. The CDR3 loop reads CASSVTAGFSYEQYF. The CDR3 DNA reads as TGTGCCAGCAGCGTAACGGCGGGGTTCTCCTACGAGCAGTACTTC.